This T cell receptor beta chain was observed in a study of blood T cell repertoires in COVID-19. The V gene end was trimmed by 0 bases and the J gene end by 3 bases; junction bases not matched to a gene: 2. The CDR3 contains 14 residues. Germline V gene sequence: CDR1 LNHNV, CDR2 YYDKDF (reference sequence). Participants were aged about 18 to 89 years from approximately 25 US areas. Original analysis: Quantification of nucleated cells was approximated via reference gene primer amplification. Libraries were prepared by immunoSEQ multiplex PCR; TCRdb keeps only in-frame clonotypes and omits some of them. The V and J calls and the clone size are those of that table, but D and trimming were determined from the DNA. The table has roughly 400,000 clones, around nine tenths seen once; the top ten hold approximately 1.3%.

Sequencing was done on a sample of PBMCs or T cells enriched from blood (not recorded which). This TCR came from a woman younger than 30 who had been exposed to COVID-19. The chain uses TRBV15 and TRBJ2-7; 7 nucleotides line up with TRBD1. CDR3 region: CATSRERTGYEQYF. The CDR3 DNA reads TGTGCCACCAGCAGAGAGAGGACAGGCTACGAGCAGTACTTC.